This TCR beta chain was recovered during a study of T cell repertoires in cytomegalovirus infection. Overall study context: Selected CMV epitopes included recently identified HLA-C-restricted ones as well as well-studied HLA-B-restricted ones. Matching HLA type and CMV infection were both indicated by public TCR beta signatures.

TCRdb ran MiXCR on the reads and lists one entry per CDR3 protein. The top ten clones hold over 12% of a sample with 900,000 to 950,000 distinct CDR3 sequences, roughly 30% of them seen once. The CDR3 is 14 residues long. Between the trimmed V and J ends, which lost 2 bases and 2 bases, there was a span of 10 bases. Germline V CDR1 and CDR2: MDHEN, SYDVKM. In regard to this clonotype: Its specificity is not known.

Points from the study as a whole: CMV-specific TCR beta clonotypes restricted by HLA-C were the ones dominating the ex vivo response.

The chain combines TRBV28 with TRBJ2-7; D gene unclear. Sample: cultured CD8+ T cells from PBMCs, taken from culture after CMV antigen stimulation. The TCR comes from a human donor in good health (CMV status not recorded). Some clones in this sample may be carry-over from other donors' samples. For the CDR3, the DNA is TGTGCCAGCAGTTTAACCGGGTTTACCTACGAGCAGTACTTC. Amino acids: CASSLTGFTYEQYF.